Presented here are 15 T cell receptor beta chains from one specimen sequenced in a study of cytomegalovirus exposure and HLA in healthy donors. PCR involved 60 Vbeta and 13 Jbeta primers. Method: immunoSEQ multiplex PCR; TCRdb's copy keeps in-frame clones and lacks some. This table holds 110,000 or so clones, 77% found once. Sequenced material: PBMCs. The receptors were sampled from a man aged 18 to 29 in good health and CMV-seropositive.

The table lists this clone with a few counts. J is TRBJ2-4 and V is TRBV5-1, with 9 nucleotides matching TRBD1. The CDR3 consists of 14 residues. Germline lookup yields CDR1 SGHRS and CDR2 YFSETQ. The ends lost 4 bases at V and 7 bases at J; junction bases unmatched: 6. The CDR3 bases are TGCGCCAGCAGCGTAGCCGGGACAGGGAACATTCAGTACTTC. Amino acids: CASSVAGTGNIQYF.

In this sample, this clone turned up once. Its ends do not fully match the called genes, so a read error is possible. This rearrangement joins TRBV2 to TRBJ2-7; possible D gene TRBD2, 6 bases. Germline CDR1 reads SNHLY; CDR2 reads FYNNEI. The CDR3 consists of 10 residues. The CDR3 loop is CASAGISNRF. The CDR3 DNA follows: TGTGCCAGCGCGGGGATCTCCAATCGATTC.

The chain combines TRBV30 with TRBJ2-5; the D gene is possibly TRBD1 (5 bases). The V and J ends lost 4 bases and 3 bases respectively, with 9 bases between them. CDR1 is GTSNPN and CDR2 is SVGIG in the germline V gene (reference sequence). The CDR3 is made up of 12 amino acids. In nucleotides, the CDR3 is TGTGCCTGGACAAGACAGAAAGAGACCCAGTACTTC. Protein product: CAWTRQKETQYF.

The rearrangement uses TRBV15 and TRBJ2-2; the D is unclear. There are 14 residues in the CDR3. Germline V CDR1 and CDR2: LNHNV, YYDKDF (reference sequence). Trimming pared 5 bases from V and 4 bases from J, leaving 11 bases between. For the CDR3, the DNA is TGTGCCACCAGCCCCCAGGCCAGCACCGGGGAGCTGTTTTTT. This sequence encodes CATSPQASTGELFF.

This clone turned up a few times. The chain is built from TRBV30 and TRBJ1-5; D might be TRBD1 (5 bases). In germline, CDR1 is GTSNPN, CDR2 SVGIG (reference sequence). The CDR3 is 16 residues long. Trimming stripped 3 bases from V and 1 base from J, with 16 bases between. CDR3: CAWRPSGQGSNQPQHF. The CDR3 DNA reads TGTGCCTGGAGGCCCTCCGGCCAGGGAAGCAATCAGCCCCAGCATTTT.

The chain has TRBV18 and TRBJ1-2; no clear D gene. Trimming took 5 bases from V and 0 from J, leaving 7 bases between them. Per germline, CDR1 KGHSH and CDR2 LQKENI. The CDR3 length is 13 residues. In DNA, the CDR3 is TGTGCCAGCTCAGCAGAAACTAACTATGGCTACACCTTC. This codes for CASSAETNYGYTF.

On this clone itself: Different DNA sequences within this sample yield the same CDR3. This sequence joins TRBV18 and TRBJ2-3; the match to TRBD1 covers 10 bases. This CDR3 is built from 13 residues. Germline values: CDR1 KGHSH, CDR2 LQKENI. Trimming removed 2 bases from V and 9 bases from J; junction bases left unmatched: 2. CDR3 amino acids: CASSPGTGETQYF. The CDR3 nucleotides read TGTGCCAGCTCACCAGGGACAGGGGAAACGCAGTATTTT.

J is TRBJ2-4 and V is TRBV2; D may be TRBD2 (6 bases). Trimming took off 7 bases at V and 8 bases at J, with 12 bases between the two ends. The CDR3 loop spans 12 amino acids. Germline V gives CDR1 SNHLY, CDR2 FYNNEI. The CDR3 loop reads CASTRGADIQYF. CDR3 nucleotides: TGTGCCAGCACACGCGGGGCCGACATTCAGTACTTC. Filled out from reference TRBV2 and TRBJ2-4, the complete variable domain reads EPEVTQTPSHQVTQMGQEVILRCVPISNHLYFYWYRQILGQKVEFLVSFYNNEISEKSEIFDDQFSVERPDGSNFTLKIRSTKLEDSAMYFCASTRGADIQYFGAGTRLSVL.

This chain links TRBV5-6 with TRBJ1-5; possibly TRBD1 for D (6 bases). V was trimmed by 0 bases and J by 6 bases, leaving 10 bases between them. This CDR3 is built from 14 residues. Germline assignment: CDR1 SGHDT and CDR2 YYEEEE. This CDR3 is CASSLDRASQPQHF. DNA of the CDR3: TGTGCCAGCAGCTTGGACAGGGCATCTCAGCCCCAGCATTTT.

CDR3 residues: CASSFSLWATEAFF. The CDR3 coding sequence is TGTGCCAGCAGTTTCTCTCTTTGGGCGACTGAAGCTTTCTTT. The chain carries TRBV27 and TRBJ1-1; no definite D call. From germline, CDR1 is MNHEY and CDR2 SMNVEV (reference sequence). The V and J ends lost 3 bases and 5 bases respectively, with 13 bases between them. The CDR3 covers 14 residues.

This chain joins TRBV6-1 and TRBJ1-5, with D possibly matching TRBD1 (5 bases). CDR3 length: 14 amino acids. Trimming pared 6 bases from V and 0 bases from J, leaving 9 bases between. Per germline, CDR1 MNHNS and CDR2 SASEGT. DNA for the CDR3: TGTGCCAGCAGCGGGACTTTTAGCAATCAGCCCCAGCATTTT. This codes for CASSGTFSNQPQHF.

The gene calls are TRBV6-6 and TRBJ1-5, with 10 positions matching TRBD1. The trim removed 6 bases at V and 6 bases at J, leaving 8 bases unmatched. This CDR3 is 15 amino acids long. Germline CDR1 MNHNY, CDR2 SVGAGI (reference sequence). CDR3 sequence reads: CASRVGQGLSQPQHF. CDR3 DNA sequence: TGTGCCAGCAGGGTGGGACAGGGGCTTAGTCAGCCCCAGCATTTT.

The CDR3 nucleotides read TGTGCCAGCAGTATGTACAGGGGGCTTCAGCCCCAGCATTTT. Translating it yields CASSMYRGLQPQHF. J is TRBJ1-5 and V is TRBV27; 9 bases match TRBD1. This CDR3 is 14 amino acids long. Germline V gene data show CDR1 as MNHEY and CDR2 as SMNVEV (reference sequence). V lost 5 bases and J lost 6; bases outside the gene matches: 5.

The chain recombines TRBV28 with TRBJ2-7, with a possible D match to TRBD1 (5 bases). There are 14 residues in the CDR3. Germline CDR1 is MDHEN and CDR2 is SYDVKM. Between the trimmed V and J ends, which lost 3 bases and 3 bases, there was a span of 12 bases. The CDR3 reads CASSFPGPNYEQYF. CDR3 bases: TGTGCCAGCAGTTTCCCAGGGCCAAACTACGAGCAGTACTTC.

The V call is TRBV6-5, the J call TRBJ2-1, with 7 bases identical to TRBD2. J lost 5 bases, V lost 0 bases, and 7 bases had no gene match. Germline V gene lookup returns CDR1 MNHEY and CDR2 SVGAGI. The CDR3 is 16 residues long. CDR3 sequence: CASSYSSFAGDNEQFF. CDR3 nucleotides: TGTGCCAGCAGTTACTCCTCCTTCGCGGGGGACAATGAGCAGTTCTTC.